In this sample, the clone carrying this T cell receptor (beta chain) turned up a few times. The sample belongs to a study of blood T cell repertoires in COVID-19. Study-wide context: Acute and convalescent COVID-19 samples came from the United States, Italy and Spain. The analysed material was cDNA or gDNA that came from T cells, B-cell-depleted T cells, or PBMCs.

V lost 4 bases and J lost 3, with 14 bases in between. Germline V gene lookup returns CDR1 SGHNT and CDR2 YYREEE (reference sequence). The CDR3 is made up of 14 amino acids. Authors' processing steps: Scientists estimated how many nucleated cells there were by amplifying reference gene primers. The data were produced by immunoSEQ multiplex PCR, yet TCRdb's version contains in-frame clones alone and is incomplete. V, J and clone size are taken as reported in that table, and D and trimming were inferred from the DNA itself. The sample has approximately 250,000 clones; 85% are singletons. What was sequenced was peripheral blood. The chain is built from TRBV5-4 and TRBJ2-7; possible D gene TRBD1, 6 bases. This TCR derives from a woman aged 60-75 years with active or convalescent COVID-19. CDR3 coding DNA: TGTGCCAGCAGCACGAGACAGGACCTCTACGAGCAGTACTTC. As protein: CASSTRQDLYEQYF.